The text below deals with one TCR beta chain. The data were obtained in a study of blood T cell repertoires in COVID-19. The overall study: Specimens from acute and convalescent COVID-19 originated in the United States, Italy and Spain. Sources were T cells, B-cell-depleted T cells, or PBMCs; the material itself was cDNA or gDNA.

The length of the CDR3 is 16 residues. The germline V gene has CDR1 LNHDA and CDR2 SQIVND (reference sequence). V shed 3 bases and J 1 base; nucleotides not matched to a gene: 8. Authors' analysis steps: By means of reference gene primer amplification, nucleated cell counts were estimated. Sequenced by immunoSEQ multiplex PCR; TCRdb stores in-frame clones only, minus some. V, J and clone size were drawn from that table, and D and trimming were deduced from the DNA. The data show around 110,000 clones, about four fifths seen once. The clonotype comes from an older woman with acute or convalescent COVID-19. Sequencing was performed on peripheral blood. The gene calls are TRBV19 and TRBJ1-1, with 7 bases lining up with TRBD1. CDR3 residues: CASSIVPGQTNTEAFF. DNA of the CDR3: TGTGCCAGTAGTATTGTCCCGGGACAGACGAACACTGAAGCTTTCTTT.